The following is a TCR beta chain sequence with its context. Its antigen remains unidentified. The data originate from a study of T cell responses to AZD1222 COVID-19 vaccine. Study results and caveats: Repertoires were collected only later (after the peak T cell response had occurred). Spike-specific TCR repertoires showed rising breadth and depth after two AZD1222 doses. The CD4 TCRs associated with vaccination extended across spike and predominated at 160-218 and 743-854.

The CDR3 is made up of 15 amino acids. V lost 4 bases and J lost 6; bases outside the gene matches: 10. Germline values: CDR1 MDHEN, CDR2 SYDVKM. Assay used: immunoSEQ multiplex PCR; TCRdb lists only in-frame clones, some missing. The sample carries 35,000 to 55,000 clones, 80% recorded once. This sequence originates from an adult who received the MenACWY meningococcal vaccine as a control. The sequencing here drew on peripheral blood, taken 28 days after the second dose of the MenACWY control vaccine. The rearrangement links TRBV28 to TRBJ2-7, with TRBD1 matching 9 bases. CDR3 amino acids: CASSSLNRGRPEQYF. DNA for the CDR3: TGTGCCAGCAGTTCACTTAACAGGGGGCGCCCCGAGCAGTACTTC. Full variable domain (rest looked up from reference TRBV28 and TRBJ2-7): DVKVTQSSRYLVKRTGEKVFLECVQDMDHENMFWYRQDPGLGLRLIYFSYDVKMKEKGDIPEGYSVSREKKERFSLILESASTNQTSMYLCASSSLNRGRPEQYFGPGTRLTVT.